Described below is a single TCR beta chain sequence and its context. Germline V gene lookup returns CDR1 SEHNR and CDR2 FQNEAQ (reference sequence). This CDR3 spans 15 amino acids. The J segment lost 5 bases and the V segment lost 6 bases, leaving 8 bases of the junction unmatched. This sample is drawn from a study of blood T cell repertoires in COVID-19. Study information: T cells, B-cell-depleted T cells, or PBMCs supplied cDNA or gDNA.

Profiling relied on immunoSEQ multiplex PCR, and the TCRdb table lists in-frame clones only, not all of them. The top ten clones hold 7.3% of a sample with 60,000 to 85,000 clones, roughly 90% of them seen once. This chain connects TRBV7-9 to TRBJ1-1; TRBD1 matches at 11 bases. The sample taken for sequencing was peripheral blood. This receptor was identified in a middle-aged man with COVID-19, enrolled during active disease. In DNA form, the CDR3 reads TGTGCCAGCAGTCGGGACAGGGGGTATCGGACTGAAGCTTTCTTT. Its translation is CASSRDRGYRTEAFF.